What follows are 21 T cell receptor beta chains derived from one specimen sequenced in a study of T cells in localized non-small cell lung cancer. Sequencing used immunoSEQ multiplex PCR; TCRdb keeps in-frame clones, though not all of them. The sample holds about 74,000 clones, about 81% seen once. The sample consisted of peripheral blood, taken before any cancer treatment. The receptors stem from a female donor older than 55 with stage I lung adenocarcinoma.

DNA of the CDR3: TGCGCCAGCAGCTTGGAAGGACTCTACACAGATACGCAGTATTTT. Protein product: CASSLEGLYTDTQYF. The chain is built from TRBV5-1 and TRBJ2-3; the D gene is possibly TRBD2 (5 bases). Trimming cost V 0 bases and J 2 bases, with 10 bases left between them. CDR3 length: 15 residues. The germline V gene encodes CDR1 SGHRS and CDR2 YFSETQ.

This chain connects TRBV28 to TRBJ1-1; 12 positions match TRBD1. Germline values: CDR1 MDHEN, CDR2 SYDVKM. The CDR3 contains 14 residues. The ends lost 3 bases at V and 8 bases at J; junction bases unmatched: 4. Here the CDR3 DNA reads TGTGCCAGCAGTTTTGGGACAGGGGGCGGAGAAGCTTTCTTT. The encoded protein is CASSFGTGGGEAFF.

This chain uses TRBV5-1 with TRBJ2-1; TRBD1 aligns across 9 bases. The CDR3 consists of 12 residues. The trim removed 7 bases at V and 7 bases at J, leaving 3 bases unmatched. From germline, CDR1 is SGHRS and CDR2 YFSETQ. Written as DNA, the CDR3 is TGCGCCAGCTCGGACAGGGGAAATGAGCAGTTCTTC. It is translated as CASSDRGNEQFF.

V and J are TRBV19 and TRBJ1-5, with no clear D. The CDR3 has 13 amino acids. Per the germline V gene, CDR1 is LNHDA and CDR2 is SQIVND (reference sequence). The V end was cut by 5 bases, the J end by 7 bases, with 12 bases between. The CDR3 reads CASSFSAGQPQHF. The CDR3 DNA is TGTGCCAGTAGTTTCTCAGCTGGCCAGCCCCAGCATTTT. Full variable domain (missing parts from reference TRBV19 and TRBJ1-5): DGGITQSPKYLFRKEGQNVTLSCEQNLNHDAMYWYRQDPGQGLRLIYYSQIVNDFQKGDIAEGYSVSREKKESFPLTVTSAQKNPTAFYLCASSFSAGQPQHFGDGTRLSIL.

CDR3 protein: CASSPRAAIGNQPQHF. DNA for the CDR3: TGCGCCAGCAGCCCCCGCGCCGCGATAGGCAATCAGCCCCAGCATTTT. This chain connects TRBV4-1 to TRBJ1-5; D not certain. The CDR3 is made up of 16 amino acids. CDR1 and CDR2 (germline): MGHRA, YSYEKL. Trimming stripped 4 bases from V and 2 bases from J, with 15 bases between.

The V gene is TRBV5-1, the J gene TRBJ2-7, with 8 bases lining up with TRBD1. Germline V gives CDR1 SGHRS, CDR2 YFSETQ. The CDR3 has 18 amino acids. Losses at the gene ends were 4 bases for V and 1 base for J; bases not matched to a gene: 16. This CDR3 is CASSTLGTGAALSYEQYF. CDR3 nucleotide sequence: TGCGCCAGCAGCACCTTAGGGACAGGAGCCGCCCTTTCCTACGAGCAGTACTTC.

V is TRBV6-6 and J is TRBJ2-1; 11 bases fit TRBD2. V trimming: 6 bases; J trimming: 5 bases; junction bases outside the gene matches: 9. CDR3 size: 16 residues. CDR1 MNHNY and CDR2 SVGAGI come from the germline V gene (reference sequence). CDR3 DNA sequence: TGTGCCAGCAGAACCCCGGGACTAGCGGAACACAATGAGCAGTTCTTC. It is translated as CASRTPGLAEHNEQFF.

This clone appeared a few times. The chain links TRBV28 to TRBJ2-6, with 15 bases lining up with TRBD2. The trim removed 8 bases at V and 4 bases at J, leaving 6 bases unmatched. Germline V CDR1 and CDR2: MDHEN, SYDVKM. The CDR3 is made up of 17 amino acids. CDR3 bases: TGTGCCAGCTGGGGACTAGCGGGAGGTTCCGGGGCCAACGTCCTGACTTTC. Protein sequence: CASWGLAGGSGANVLTF.

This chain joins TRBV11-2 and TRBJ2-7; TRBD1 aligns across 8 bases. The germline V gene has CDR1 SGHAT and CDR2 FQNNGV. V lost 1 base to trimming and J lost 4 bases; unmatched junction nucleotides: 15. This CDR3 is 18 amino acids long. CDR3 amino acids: CASSLARDRRGIPYEQYF. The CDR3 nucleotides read TGTGCCAGCAGCTTAGCCCGGGACAGGCGTGGGATTCCATACGAGCAGTACTTC.

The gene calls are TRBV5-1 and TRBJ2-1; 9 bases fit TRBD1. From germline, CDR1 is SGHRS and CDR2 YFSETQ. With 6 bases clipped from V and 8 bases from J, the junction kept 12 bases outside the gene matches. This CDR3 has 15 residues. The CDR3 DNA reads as TGCGCCAGCAAACTTGGGACAGGGTCTGTAGATGAGCAGTTCTTC. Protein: CASKLGTGSVDEQFF. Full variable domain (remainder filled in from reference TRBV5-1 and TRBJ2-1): KAGVTQTPRYLIKTRGQQVTLSCSPISGHRSVSWYQQTPGQGLQFLFEYFSETQRNKGNFPGRFSGRQFSNSRSEMNVSTLELGDSALYLCASKLGTGSVDEQFFGPGTRLTVL.

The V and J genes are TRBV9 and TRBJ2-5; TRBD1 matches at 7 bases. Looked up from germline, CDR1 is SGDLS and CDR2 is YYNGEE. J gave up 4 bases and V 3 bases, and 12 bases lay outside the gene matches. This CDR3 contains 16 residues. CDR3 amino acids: CASSANQGDRGETQYF. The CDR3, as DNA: TGTGCCAGCAGCGCGAACCAGGGGGATCGGGGAGAGACCCAGTACTTC.

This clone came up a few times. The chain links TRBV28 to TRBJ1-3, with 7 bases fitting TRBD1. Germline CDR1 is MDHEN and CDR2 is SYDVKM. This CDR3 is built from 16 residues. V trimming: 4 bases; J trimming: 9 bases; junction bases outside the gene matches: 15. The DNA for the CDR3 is TGTGCCAGCAGTTGGGGACAGCCCTTACCCGGTGTCACCATATATTTT. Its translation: CASSWGQPLPGVTIYF.

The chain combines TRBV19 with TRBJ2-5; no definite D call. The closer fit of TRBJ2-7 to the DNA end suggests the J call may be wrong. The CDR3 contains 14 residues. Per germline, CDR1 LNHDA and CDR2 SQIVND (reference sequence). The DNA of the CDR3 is TGTGCCAGTAGTCACACATCTGTGGGCTACGAGCAGTACTTC. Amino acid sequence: CASSHTSVGYEQYF.

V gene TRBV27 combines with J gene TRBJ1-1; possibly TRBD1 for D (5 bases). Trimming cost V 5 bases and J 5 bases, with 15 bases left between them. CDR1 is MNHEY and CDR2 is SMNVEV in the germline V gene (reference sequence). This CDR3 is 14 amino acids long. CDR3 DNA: TGTGCCAGCAGTCCCGGACGGGGGAGGACTGAAGCTTTCTTT. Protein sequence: CASSPGRGRTEAFF.

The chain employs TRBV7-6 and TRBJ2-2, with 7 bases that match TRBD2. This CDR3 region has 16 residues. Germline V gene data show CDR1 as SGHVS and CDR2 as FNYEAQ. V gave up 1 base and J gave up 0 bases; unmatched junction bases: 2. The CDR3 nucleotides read TGTGCCAGCAGCTTAGTAAGCGGGGCGAACACCGGGGAGCTGTTTTTT. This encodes CASSLVSGANTGELFF.

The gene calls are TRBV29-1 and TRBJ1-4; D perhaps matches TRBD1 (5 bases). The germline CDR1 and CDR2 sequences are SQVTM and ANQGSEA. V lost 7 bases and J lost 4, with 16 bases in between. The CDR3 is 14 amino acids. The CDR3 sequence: CSGMSGANNEKLFF. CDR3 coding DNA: TGCAGCGGTATGTCCGGGGCCAATAATGAAAAACTGTTTTTT.

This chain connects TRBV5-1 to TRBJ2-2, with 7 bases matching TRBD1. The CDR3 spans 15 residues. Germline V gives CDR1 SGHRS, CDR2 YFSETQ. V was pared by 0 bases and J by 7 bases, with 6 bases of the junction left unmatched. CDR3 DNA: TGCGCCAGCAGCTTGGCCGGGACAGTAAGCGGGGAGCTGTTTTTT. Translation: CASSLAGTVSGELFF.

The CDR3 DNA follows: TGCAGCGTCGGGGAGTTCAATCAGCCCCAGCATTTT. Translated, it gives CSVGEFNQPQHF. The rearrangement joins TRBV29-1 to TRBJ1-5, with D uncertain. There are 12 residues in the CDR3. Trimming stripped 6 bases from V and 3 bases from J, with 9 bases between. CDR1 and CDR2 (germline): SQVTM, ANQGSEA.

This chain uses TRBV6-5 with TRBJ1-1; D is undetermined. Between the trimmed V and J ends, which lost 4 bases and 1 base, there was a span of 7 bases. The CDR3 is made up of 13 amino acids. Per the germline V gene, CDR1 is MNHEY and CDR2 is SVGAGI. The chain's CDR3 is CASSLYPNTEAFF. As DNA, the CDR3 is TGTGCCAGCAGTTTATATCCGAACACTGAAGCTTTCTTT.

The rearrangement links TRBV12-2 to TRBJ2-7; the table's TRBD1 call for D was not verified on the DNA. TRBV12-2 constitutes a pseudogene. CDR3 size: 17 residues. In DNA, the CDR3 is TGTGCAAGTCGCTTAGGACCTCGACAGGGTTTAAGGAACGAGCAGTACTTC. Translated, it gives CASRLGPRQGLRNEQYF.

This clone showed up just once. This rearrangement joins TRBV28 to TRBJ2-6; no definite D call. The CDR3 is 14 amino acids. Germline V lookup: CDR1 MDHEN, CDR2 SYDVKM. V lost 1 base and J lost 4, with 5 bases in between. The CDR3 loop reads CASSLSRGANVLTF. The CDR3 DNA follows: TGTGCCAGCAGTTTATCCAGGGGGGCCAACGTCCTGACTTTC.